This record concerns one TCR beta chain sequence. The protocol was immunoSEQ multiplex PCR, while the TCRdb copy is restricted to in-frame clones and leaves out a portion. The table records tens of thousands of clones, approximately 80% of them present only once. This sample was taken from a study of blood T cell repertoires in COVID-19. For the study at large: T cells, B-cell-depleted T cells, or PBMCs supplied cDNA or gDNA.

Trimming cost V 3 bases and J 5 bases, with 11 bases left between them. Per germline, CDR1 LGHDT and CDR2 YNNKEL (reference sequence). The CDR3 runs to 15 residues. The rearrangement links TRBV3-1 (or the pseudogene TRBV3-2) to TRBJ1-6; D possibly corresponds to TRBD1 (5 bases). This TCR came from an elderly man with acute or convalescent COVID-19. The specimen sequenced was peripheral blood. In DNA, the CDR3 is TGTGCCAGCAGCCAGACAGCAAAAAATAATTCACCCCTCCACTTT. This sequence encodes CASSQTAKNNSPLHF.